This entry concerns a single TCR beta chain. Germline CDR1 and CDR2: SGHVS and FQNEAQ. V was cut by 3 bases and J by 5 bases, with 14 bases left in between. CDR3 length: 15 amino acids. This entry comes from a study of blood T cell repertoires in COVID-19. Produced via immunoSEQ multiplex PCR; TCRdb's table is partial and in-frame only. The table records 150,000 to 200,000 clones, around 89% of them present only once. The receptor comes from a young man who had recovered from COVID-19. Sequenced material: peripheral blood. The V call is TRBV7-8, the J call TRBJ1-5, with a possible D match to TRBD1 (5 bases). This CDR3 is CASSLQGKEDQPQHF. The CDR3, as DNA: TGTGCCAGCAGCTTGCAGGGTAAAGAGGATCAGCCCCAGCATTTT.